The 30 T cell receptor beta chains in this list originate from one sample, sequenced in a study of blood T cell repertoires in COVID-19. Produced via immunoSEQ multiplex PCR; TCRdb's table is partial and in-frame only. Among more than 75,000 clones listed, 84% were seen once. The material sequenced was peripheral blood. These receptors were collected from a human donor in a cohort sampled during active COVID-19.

The CDR3 DNA reads TGTGCCAGTAGTAAAGGGACTGGAGCTCTTGCAACTAATGAAAAACTGTTTTTT. It specifies CASSKGTGALATNEKLFF. The V gene is TRBV19, the J gene TRBJ1-4, with a weak D call TRBD1 (5 bases). Germline V lookup: CDR1 LNHDA, CDR2 SQIVND (reference sequence). V dropped 4 bases and J dropped 0 bases, with 18 bases sitting between them. The CDR3 is made up of 18 amino acids.

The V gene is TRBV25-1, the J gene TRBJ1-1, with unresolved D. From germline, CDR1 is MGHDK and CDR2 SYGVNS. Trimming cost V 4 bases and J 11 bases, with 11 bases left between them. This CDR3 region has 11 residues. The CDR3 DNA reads TGTGCCAGCAGTGGAGCAGGCATGGCTTTCTTT. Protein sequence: CASSGAGMAFF.

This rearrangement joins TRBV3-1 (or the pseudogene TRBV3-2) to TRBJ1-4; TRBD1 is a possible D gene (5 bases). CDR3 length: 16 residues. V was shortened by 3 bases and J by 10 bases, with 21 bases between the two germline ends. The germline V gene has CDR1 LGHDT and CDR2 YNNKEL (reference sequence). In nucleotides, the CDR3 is TGTGCCAGCAGCCAGGGGGGTCTCGAGGGGAAAGGAAAACTGTTTTTT. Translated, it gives CASSQGGLEGKGKLFF.

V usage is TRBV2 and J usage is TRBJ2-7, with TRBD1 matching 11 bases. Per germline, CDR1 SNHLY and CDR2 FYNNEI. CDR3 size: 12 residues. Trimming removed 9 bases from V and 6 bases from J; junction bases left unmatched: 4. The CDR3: CASRDRGGEQYF. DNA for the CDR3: TGTGCCAGTCGGGACAGGGGGGGCGAGCAGTACTTC.

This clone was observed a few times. CDR3: CSVESLAGSYNEQFF. The CDR3 DNA is TGCAGCGTTGAGTCTCTAGCGGGCTCCTACAATGAGCAGTTCTTC. This chain links TRBV29-1 with TRBJ2-1; 8 bases fit TRBD2. Germline V gene sequence: CDR1 SQVTM, CDR2 ANQGSEA. The CDR3 sequence is 15 residues long. The V segment lost 3 bases and the J segment 0 bases; nucleotides outside the gene matches: 4.

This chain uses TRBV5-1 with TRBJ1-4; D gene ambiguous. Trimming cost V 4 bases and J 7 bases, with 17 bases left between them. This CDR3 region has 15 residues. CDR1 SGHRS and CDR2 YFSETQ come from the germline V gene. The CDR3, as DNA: TGCGCCAGCAGCCGTGGCGGGGTTGGTCTTGAAAAACTGTTTTTT. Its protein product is CASSRGGVGLEKLFF.

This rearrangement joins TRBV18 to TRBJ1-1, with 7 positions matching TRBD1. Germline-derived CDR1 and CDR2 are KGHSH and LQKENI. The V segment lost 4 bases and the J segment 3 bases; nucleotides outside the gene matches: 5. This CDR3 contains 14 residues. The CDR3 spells CASSLTGEDTEAFF. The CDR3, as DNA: TGTGCCAGCTCACTAACAGGGGAAGACACTGAAGCTTTCTTT.

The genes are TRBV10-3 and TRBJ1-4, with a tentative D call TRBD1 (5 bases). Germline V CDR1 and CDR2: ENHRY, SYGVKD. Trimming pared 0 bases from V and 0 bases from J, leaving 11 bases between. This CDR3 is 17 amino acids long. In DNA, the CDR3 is TGTGCCATCAGTGAGTCGATGGGACTTGCAACTAATGAAAAACTGTTTTTT. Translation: CAISESMGLATNEKLFF.

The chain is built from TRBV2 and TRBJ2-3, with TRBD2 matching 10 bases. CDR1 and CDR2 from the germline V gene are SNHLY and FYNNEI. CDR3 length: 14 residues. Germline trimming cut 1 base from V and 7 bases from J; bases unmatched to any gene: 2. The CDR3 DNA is TGTGCCAGCAGTGAAGGACTAGCGGGTTATACGCAGTATTTT. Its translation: CASSEGLAGYTQYF.

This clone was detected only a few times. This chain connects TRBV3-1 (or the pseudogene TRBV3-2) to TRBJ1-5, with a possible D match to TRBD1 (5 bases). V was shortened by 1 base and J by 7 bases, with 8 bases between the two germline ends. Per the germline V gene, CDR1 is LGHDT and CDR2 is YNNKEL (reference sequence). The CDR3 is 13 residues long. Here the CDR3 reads CASSQGGRQPQHF. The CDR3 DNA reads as TGTGCCAGCAGCCAAGGGGGGAGGCAGCCCCAGCATTTT.

CDR3 protein: CASSLRLAGGNNEQFF. CDR3 in DNA: TGTGCCAGCAGCTTACGGCTAGCGGGTGGAAACAATGAGCAGTTCTTC. The chain employs TRBV7-6 and TRBJ2-1; 8 bases agree with TRBD2. The CDR3 is made up of 16 amino acids. J lost 5 bases, V lost 2 bases, and 8 bases had no gene match. The germline CDR1 and CDR2 sequences are SGHVS and FNYEAQ.

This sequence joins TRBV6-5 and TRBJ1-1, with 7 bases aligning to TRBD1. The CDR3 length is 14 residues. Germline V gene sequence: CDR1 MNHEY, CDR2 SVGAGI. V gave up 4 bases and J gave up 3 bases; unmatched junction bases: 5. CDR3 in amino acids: CASSSPGGYTEAFF. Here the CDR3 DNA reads TGTGCCAGCAGTTCCCCAGGGGGATACACTGAAGCTTTCTTT.

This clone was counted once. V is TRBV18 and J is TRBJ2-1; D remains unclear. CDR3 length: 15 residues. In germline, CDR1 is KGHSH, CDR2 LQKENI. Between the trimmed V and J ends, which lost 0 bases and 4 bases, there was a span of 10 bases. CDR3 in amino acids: CASSPPGSKYNEQFF. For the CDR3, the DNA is TGTGCCAGCTCACCACCGGGTAGCAAATACAATGAGCAGTTCTTC.

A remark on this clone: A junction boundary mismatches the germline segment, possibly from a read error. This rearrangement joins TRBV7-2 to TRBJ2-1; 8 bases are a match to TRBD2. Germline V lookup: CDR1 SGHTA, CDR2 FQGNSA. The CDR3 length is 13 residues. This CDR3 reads CASRPPGGSSYVF. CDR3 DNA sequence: TGTGCCAGCAGGCCACCGGGGGGGAGTTCGTACGTCTTC.

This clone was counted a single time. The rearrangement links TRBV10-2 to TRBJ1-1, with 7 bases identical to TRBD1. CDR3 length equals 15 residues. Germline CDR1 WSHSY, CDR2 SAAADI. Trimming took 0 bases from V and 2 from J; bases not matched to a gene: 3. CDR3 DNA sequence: TGCGCCAGCAGTGAGTCGCGACAGGGCAACACTGAAGCTTTCTTT. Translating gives CASSESRQGNTEAFF.

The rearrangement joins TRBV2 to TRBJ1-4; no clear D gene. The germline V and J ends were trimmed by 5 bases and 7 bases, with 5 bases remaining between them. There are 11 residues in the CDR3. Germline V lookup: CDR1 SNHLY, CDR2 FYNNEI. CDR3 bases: TGTGCCAGCAGTACTCTTGAAAAACTGTTTTTT. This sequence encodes CASSTLEKLFF.

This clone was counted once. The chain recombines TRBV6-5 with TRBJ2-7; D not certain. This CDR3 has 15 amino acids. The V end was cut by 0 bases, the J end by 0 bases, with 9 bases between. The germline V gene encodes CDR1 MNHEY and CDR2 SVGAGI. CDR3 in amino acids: CASSYSKHLSYEQYF. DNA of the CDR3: TGTGCCAGCAGTTACTCGAAACATCTCTCCTACGAGCAGTACTTC.

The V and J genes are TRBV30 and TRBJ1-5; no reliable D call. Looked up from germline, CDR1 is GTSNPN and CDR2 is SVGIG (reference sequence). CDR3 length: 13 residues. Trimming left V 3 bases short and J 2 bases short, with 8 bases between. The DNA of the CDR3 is TGTGCCTGGAGCCTAGGTGGCAATCAGCCCCAGCATTTT. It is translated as CAWSLGGNQPQHF.

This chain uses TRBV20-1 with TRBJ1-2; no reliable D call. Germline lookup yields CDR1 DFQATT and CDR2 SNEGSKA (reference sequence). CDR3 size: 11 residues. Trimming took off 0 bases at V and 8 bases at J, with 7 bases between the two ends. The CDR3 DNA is TGCAGTGCTAGAGATCTCCGGGGCTACACCTTC. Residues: CSARDLRGYTF.

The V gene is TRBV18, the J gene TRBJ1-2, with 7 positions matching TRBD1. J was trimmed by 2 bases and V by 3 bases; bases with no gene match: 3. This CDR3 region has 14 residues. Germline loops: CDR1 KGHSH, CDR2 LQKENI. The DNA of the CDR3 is TGTGCCAGCTCACCCGGACAGGAAAACTATGGCTACACCTTC. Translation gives CASSPGQENYGYTF.

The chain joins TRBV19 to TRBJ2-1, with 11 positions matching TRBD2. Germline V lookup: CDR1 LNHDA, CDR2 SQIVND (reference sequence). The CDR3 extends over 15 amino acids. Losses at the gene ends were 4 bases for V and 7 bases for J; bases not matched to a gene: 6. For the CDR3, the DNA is TGTGCCAGTAGTACACTAGCGGGAGTGGGGAATGAGCAGTTCTTC. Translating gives CASSTLAGVGNEQFF. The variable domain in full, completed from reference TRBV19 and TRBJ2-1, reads DGGITQSPKYLFRKEGQNVTLSCEQNLNHDAMYWYRQDPGQGLRLIYYSQIVNDFQKGDIAEGYSVSREKKESFPLTVTSAQKNPTAFYLCASSTLAGVGNEQFFGPGTRLTVL.

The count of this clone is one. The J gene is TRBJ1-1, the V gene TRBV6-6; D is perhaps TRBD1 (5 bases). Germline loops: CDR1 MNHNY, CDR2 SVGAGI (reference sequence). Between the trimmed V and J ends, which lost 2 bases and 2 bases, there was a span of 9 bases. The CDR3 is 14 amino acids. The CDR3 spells CASSYPTDNTEAFF. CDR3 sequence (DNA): TGTGCCAGCAGTTACCCGACAGACAACACTGAAGCTTTCTTT.

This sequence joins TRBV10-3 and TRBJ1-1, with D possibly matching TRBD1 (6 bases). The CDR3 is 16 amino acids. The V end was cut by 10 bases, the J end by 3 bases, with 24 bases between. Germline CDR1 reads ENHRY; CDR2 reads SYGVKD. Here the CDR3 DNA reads TGTGCCACAATCCCGTCAGGGGCAGTTATGGACACTGAAGCTTTCTTT. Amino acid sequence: CATIPSGAVMDTEAFF.

CDR3 residues: CASSPQGNREQYF. The CDR3 coding sequence is TGTGCCAGCTCACCTCAGGGCAACAGGGAGCAGTACTTC. The chain employs TRBV18 and TRBJ2-7, with a tentative D call TRBD1 (5 bases). V lost 3 bases and J lost 7, with 13 bases in between. Germline V lookup: CDR1 KGHSH, CDR2 LQKENI. This CDR3 comprises 13 residues.

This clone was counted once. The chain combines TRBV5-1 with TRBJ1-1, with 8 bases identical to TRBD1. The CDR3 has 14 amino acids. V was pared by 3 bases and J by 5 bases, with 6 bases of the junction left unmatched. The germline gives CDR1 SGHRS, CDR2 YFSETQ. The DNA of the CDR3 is TGCGCCAGCAGCTGGAGCCAGGGGGCGACTGAAGCTTTCTTT. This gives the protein CASSWSQGATEAFF.

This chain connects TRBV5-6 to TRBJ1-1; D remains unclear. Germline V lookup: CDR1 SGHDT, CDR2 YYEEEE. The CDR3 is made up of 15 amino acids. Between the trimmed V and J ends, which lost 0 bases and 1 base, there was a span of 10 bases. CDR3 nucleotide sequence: TGTGCCAGCAGCTTGGCGACAACAGCGAACACTGAAGCTTTCTTT. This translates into CASSLATTANTEAFF.

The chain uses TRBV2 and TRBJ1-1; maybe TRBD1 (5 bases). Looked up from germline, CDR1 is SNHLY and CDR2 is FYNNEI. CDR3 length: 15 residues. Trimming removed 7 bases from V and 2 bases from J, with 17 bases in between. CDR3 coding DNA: TGTGCCAGCACTGTGTCGGACACGAAAAACACTGAAGCTTTCTTT. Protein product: CASTVSDTKNTEAFF. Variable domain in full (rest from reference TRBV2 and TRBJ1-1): EPEVTQTPSHQVTQMGQEVILRCVPISNHLYFYWYRQILGQKVEFLVSFYNNEISEKSEIFDDQFSVERPDGSNFTLKIRSTKLEDSAMYFCASTVSDTKNTEAFFGQGTRLTVV.

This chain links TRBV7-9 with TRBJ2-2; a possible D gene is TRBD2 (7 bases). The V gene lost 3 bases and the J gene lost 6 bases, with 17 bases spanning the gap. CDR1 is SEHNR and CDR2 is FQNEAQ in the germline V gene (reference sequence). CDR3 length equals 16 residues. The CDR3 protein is CASSLTLGGHAGELFF. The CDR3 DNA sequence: TGTGCCAGCAGCTTGACCTTGGGGGGGCACGCCGGGGAGCTGTTTTTT.

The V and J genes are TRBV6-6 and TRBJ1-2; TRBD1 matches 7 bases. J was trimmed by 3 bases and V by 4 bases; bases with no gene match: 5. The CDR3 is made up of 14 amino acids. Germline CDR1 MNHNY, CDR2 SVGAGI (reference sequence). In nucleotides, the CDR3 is TGTGCCAGCAGTTGGACGGGACAGCACTATGGCTACACCTTC. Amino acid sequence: CASSWTGQHYGYTF.

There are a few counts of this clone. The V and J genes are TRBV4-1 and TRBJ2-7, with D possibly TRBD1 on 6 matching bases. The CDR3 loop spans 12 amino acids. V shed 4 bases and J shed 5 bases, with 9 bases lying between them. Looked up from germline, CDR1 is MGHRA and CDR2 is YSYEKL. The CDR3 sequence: CASSPAGDEQYF. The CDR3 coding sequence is TGCGCCAGCAGCCCAGCAGGGGACGAGCAGTACTTC.